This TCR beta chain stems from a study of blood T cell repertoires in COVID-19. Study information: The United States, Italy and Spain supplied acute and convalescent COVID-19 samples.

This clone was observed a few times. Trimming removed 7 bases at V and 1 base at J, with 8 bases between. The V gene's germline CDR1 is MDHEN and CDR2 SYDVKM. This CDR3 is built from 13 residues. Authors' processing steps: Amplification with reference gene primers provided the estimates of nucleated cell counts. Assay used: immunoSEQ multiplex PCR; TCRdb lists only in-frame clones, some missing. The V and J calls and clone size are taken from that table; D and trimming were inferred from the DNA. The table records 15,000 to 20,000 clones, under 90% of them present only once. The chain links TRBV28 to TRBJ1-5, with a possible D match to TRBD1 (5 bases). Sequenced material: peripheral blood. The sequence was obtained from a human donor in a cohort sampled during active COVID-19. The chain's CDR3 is CASNWGSNQPQHF. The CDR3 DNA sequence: TGTGCCAGCAATTGGGGCAGCAATCAGCCCCAGCATTTT.